The 21 T cell receptor beta chains reported below all come from one sample, sequenced in a study of T cells in Graves' hyperthyroidism and ophthalmopathy. Researchers took RNA transcripts and amplified the TCR beta CDR3 regions from them. TCR CDR3 underwent first-round RT-PCR with the HTBI primer set. TCRdb reprocessed the multiplex PCR reads via MiXCR and lists one record per CDR3 protein. The table has more than 350,000 distinct CDR3 sequences, 12% to 15% seen once. The sample consisted of blood. The source of these receptors is a woman in her fifties or sixties with Graves' ophthalmopathy.

This clonotype was detected a few times. The V call is TRBV4-1, the J call TRBJ2-7; D is unresolved. The CDR3 totals 14 residues. Germline CDR1 is MGHRA and CDR2 is YSYEKL. Trimming took off 4 bases at V and 0 bases at J, with 10 bases between the two ends. The CDR3, as DNA: TGCGCCAGCAGCCCGGCCGTTGGCTCCTACGAGCAGTACTTC. This codes for CASSPAVGSYEQYF.

This clonotype was counted only a few times. V and J are TRBV12-3 or TRBV12-4 and TRBJ2-3, with D uncertain. The V gene lost 7 bases and the J gene lost 4 bases, with 15 bases spanning the gap. The CDR3 has 14 amino acids. In DNA, the CDR3 is TGTGCCAGCACCCCCCCTGGGCAGCCAGATACGCAGTATTTT. Its protein is CASTPPGQPDTQYF.

This clonotype occurred a few times. V is TRBV28 and J is TRBJ2-1; 8 bases are shared with TRBD1. V lost 1 base to trimming and J lost 8 bases; unmatched junction nucleotides: 7. CDR3 length: 15 residues. The germline V gene has CDR1 MDHEN and CDR2 SYDVKM. CDR3 sequence reads: CASSLFGAGGHEQFF. In DNA form, the CDR3 reads TGTGCCAGCAGTTTATTTGGAGCAGGGGGCCATGAGCAGTTCTTC.

The rearrangement uses TRBV24-1 and TRBJ2-7; no firm D call. Germline V gene sequence: CDR1 KGHDR, CDR2 SFDVKD. V lost 5 bases to trimming and J lost 3 bases, with 25 bases between them. This CDR3 spans 18 amino acids. The CDR3 here is CATSGSDRADSLNYEQYF. CDR3 nucleotide sequence: TGTGCCACCAGTGGGTCGGATCGGGCCGACTCCCTCAACTACGAGCAGTACTTC.

This clonotype has ten or more counts. This rearrangement joins TRBV28 to TRBJ2-7, with TRBD2 matching over 8 bases. V trimming: 2 bases; J trimming: 1 base; junction bases outside the gene matches: 4. Germline CDR1 reads MDHEN; CDR2 reads SYDVKM. The CDR3 has 15 residues. The CDR3 protein is CASSLKTGGSYEQYF. CDR3 sequence (DNA): TGTGCCAGCAGTTTAAAGACGGGAGGGTCCTACGAGCAGTACTTC.

The chain has TRBV7-9 and TRBJ2-5; weak D call: TRBD2 (7 bases). Germline V gene lookup returns CDR1 SEHNR and CDR2 FQNEAQ (reference sequence). The length of the CDR3 is 14 residues. Trimming removed 4 bases at V and 5 bases at J, with 14 bases between. CDR3 protein: CASSWGAGEETQYF. The CDR3 nucleotides read TGTGCCAGCAGCTGGGGGGCGGGAGAGGAGACCCAGTACTTC.

This clonotype was detected only a few times. This sequence joins TRBV9 and TRBJ2-2, with D hard to call. Trimming cost V 4 bases and J 1 base, with 20 bases left between them. Germline V gives CDR1 SGDLS, CDR2 YYNGEE. The CDR3 runs to 18 residues. CDR3 residues: CASSHVDHEVGNTGELFF. CDR3 DNA sequence: TGTGCCAGCAGCCATGTAGATCATGAGGTGGGGAACACCGGGGAGCTGTTTTTT.

This clonotype was observed many times. The chain uses TRBV12-5 and TRBJ1-6, with a possible D match to TRBD1 (6 bases). The germline V gene has CDR1 LGHNT and CDR2 FRNRAP. V lost 6 bases and J 1 base, leaving 7 bases between the germline ends. CDR3 length equals 14 residues. The CDR3 bases are TGTGCTAGTGGGGACAGATCCTATAATTCACCCCTCCACTTT. Protein sequence: CASGDRSYNSPLHF.

This clonotype was seen repeatedly, ten times or more. The chain employs TRBV3-1 and TRBJ1-1; D possibly corresponds to TRBD1 (6 bases). The V and J ends lost 6 bases and 0 bases respectively, with 8 bases between them. The CDR3 runs to 13 residues. The germline V gene encodes CDR1 LGHDT and CDR2 YNNKEL (reference sequence). CDR3 residues: CASSGTLNTEAFF. The CDR3 DNA follows: TGTGCCAGCAGTGGGACACTGAACACTGAAGCTTTCTTT. Combining the CDR3 with reference TRBV3-1 and TRBJ1-1 gives the whole variable domain DTAVSQTPKYLVTQMGNDKSIKCEQNLGHDTMYWYKQDSKKFLKIMFSYNNKELIINETVPNRFSPKSPDKAHLNLHINSLELGDSAVYFCASSGTLNTEAFFGQGTRLTVV.

V gene TRBV9 combines with J gene TRBJ1-3; a possible D gene is TRBD1 (6 bases). CDR1 and CDR2 from the germline V gene are SGDLS and YYNGEE. The germline V and J ends were trimmed by 3 bases and 1 base, with 14 bases remaining between them. The CDR3 totals 16 residues. The CDR3 DNA follows: TGTGCCAGCAGCGGGGGGCGGAGAAGATCTGGAAACACCATATATTTT. Amino acid sequence: CASSGGRRRSGNTIYF.

The chain combines TRBV12-3 or TRBV12-4 with TRBJ2-3; 15 positions match TRBD2. V was pared by 6 bases and J by 4 bases, with 11 bases of the junction left unmatched. The CDR3 runs 18 residues. CDR3 residues: CASSKGLAGGIVPDTQYF. DNA for the CDR3: TGTGCCAGCAGCAAAGGACTAGCGGGAGGGATAGTCCCAGATACGCAGTATTTT.

V usage is TRBV20-1 and J usage is TRBJ2-3; TRBD2 matches at 8 bases. Germline loops: CDR1 DFQATT, CDR2 SNEGSKA (reference sequence). V lost 6 bases to trimming and J lost 11 bases; unmatched junction nucleotides: 10. The CDR3 extends over 12 amino acids. The CDR3 protein is CSASGSSPMQYF. The CDR3 bases are TGCAGTGCCAGCGGGAGCTCACCAATGCAGTATTTT.

This clonotype has ten or more counts. The chain has TRBV11-1 and TRBJ1-2; a possible D gene is TRBD1 (6 bases). The CDR3 extends over 12 amino acids. Trimming took 3 bases from V and 6 from J, leaving 8 bases between them. Germline CDR1 reads SGHAT; CDR2 reads FQDESV (reference sequence). This chain's CDR3 is CASSLSGDGYTF. In DNA, the CDR3 is TGTGCCAGCAGCTTGTCAGGGGATGGCTACACCTTC.

The chain couples TRBV24-1 to TRBJ2-3; 9 bases align to TRBD2. Germline V gene sequence: CDR1 KGHDR, CDR2 SFDVKD. This CDR3 region has 14 residues. Unmatched junction bases numbered 4, after V lost 5 bases and J lost 5 bases. CDR3 sequence: CATSGLAGRDTQYF. For the CDR3, the DNA is TGTGCCACCAGTGGTCTAGCGGGGAGAGATACGCAGTATTTT.

This clonotype was observed at least ten times. Sequence at one end of the junction differs from germline and may be a read error. The chain carries TRBV2 and TRBJ2-7; the match to TRBD2 covers 7 bases. Looked up from germline, CDR1 is SNHLY and CDR2 is FYNNEI. The CDR3 contains 14 residues. CDR3 sequence (DNA): TGTGCCAGGAGTGGAGGCAGGGCCGGGGGGGAGCAGTACTTC. Protein: CARSGGRAGGEQYF. Full variable domain (rest looked up from reference TRBV2 and TRBJ2-7): EPEVTQTPSHQVTQMGQEVILRCVPISNHLYFYWYRQILGQKVEFLVSFYNNEISEKSEIFDDQFSVERPDGSNFTLKIRSTKLEDSAMYFCARSGGRAGGEQYFGPGTRLTVT.

This clonotype was detected many times. The chain joins TRBV11-2 to TRBJ1-4; D remains ambiguous. The CDR3 is 13 amino acids. Germline V lookup: CDR1 SGHAT, CDR2 FQNNGV. Trimming stripped 1 base from V and 8 bases from J, with 8 bases between. In nucleotides, the CDR3 is TGTGCCAGCAGCTTAGTTCCGGGAGAAAAACTGTTTTTT. It is translated as CASSLVPGEKLFF.

A few counts support this clonotype. The chain carries TRBV20-1 and TRBJ2-4; D remains ambiguous. V was pared by 5 bases and J by 3 bases, with 2 bases between. Germline values: CDR1 DFQATT, CDR2 SNEGSKA (reference sequence). The CDR3 is 10 amino acids. CDR3 DNA: TGCAGTGCTGACAAAAACATTCAGTACTTC. Protein: CSADKNIQYF.

This clonotype came up many times. V usage is TRBV5-1 and J usage is TRBJ1-1; 9 bases map to TRBD1. Germline lookup yields CDR1 SGHRS and CDR2 YFSETQ. This CDR3 contains 19 residues. Germline trimming cut 0 bases from V and 0 bases from J; bases unmatched to any gene: 12. The CDR3 DNA reads as TGCGCCAGCAGCTTGGGACCAACAGGGGGCGTGCGCATGAACACTGAAGCTTTCTTT. Translated, it gives CASSLGPTGGVRMNTEAFF.

The sample holds a few counts of this clonotype. The CDR3 bases are TGCGCCAGCAGCCGGAGGCCTACGGAAGAAGCTTTCTTT. It translates to CASSRRPTEEAFF. V gene TRBV4-1 combines with J gene TRBJ1-1; D not resolved. The CDR3 is 13 residues long. Looked up from germline, CDR1 is MGHRA and CDR2 is YSYEKL. Between the trimmed V and J ends, which lost 4 bases and 8 bases, there was a span of 14 bases.

This clonotype appeared a few times. The chain employs TRBV20-1 and TRBJ2-6; TRBD2 agrees at 15 bases. This CDR3 contains 19 residues. V dropped 3 bases and J dropped 0; count of bases not matched to a gene: 6. The germline gives CDR1 DFQATT, CDR2 SNEGSKA (reference sequence). CDR3 sequence: CSARDWTSGRVSGANVLTF. CDR3 coding DNA: TGCAGTGCTAGGGACTGGACTAGCGGGAGGGTCTCTGGGGCCAACGTCCTGACTTTC.

The rearrangement links TRBV7-2 to TRBJ1-3; 7 nucleotides agree with TRBD1. The ends lost 5 bases at V and 0 bases at J; junction bases unmatched: 7. The V gene's germline CDR1 is SGHTA and CDR2 FQGNSA. The CDR3 covers 16 residues. The CDR3 sequence: CASSGDRAFSGNTIYF. The CDR3 DNA sequence: TGTGCCAGCAGCGGCGACAGGGCCTTCTCTGGAAACACCATATATTTT.